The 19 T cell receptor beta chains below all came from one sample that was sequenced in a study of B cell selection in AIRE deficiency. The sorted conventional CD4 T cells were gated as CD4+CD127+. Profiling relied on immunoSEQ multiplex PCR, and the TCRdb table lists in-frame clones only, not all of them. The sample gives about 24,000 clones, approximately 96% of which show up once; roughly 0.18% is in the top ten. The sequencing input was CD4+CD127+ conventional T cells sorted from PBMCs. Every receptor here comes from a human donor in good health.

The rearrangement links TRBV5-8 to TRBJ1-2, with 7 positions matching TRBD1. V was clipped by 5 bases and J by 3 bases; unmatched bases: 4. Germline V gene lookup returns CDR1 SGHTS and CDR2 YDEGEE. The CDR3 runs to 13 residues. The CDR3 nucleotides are TGTGCCAGCAGGGGACAGCCCTACTATGGCTACACCTTC. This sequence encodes CASRGQPYYGYTF.

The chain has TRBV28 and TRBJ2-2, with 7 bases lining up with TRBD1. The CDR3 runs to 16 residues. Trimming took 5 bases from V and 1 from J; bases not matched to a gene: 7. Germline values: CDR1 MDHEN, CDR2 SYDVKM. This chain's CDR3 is CASSLLWDRNTGELFF. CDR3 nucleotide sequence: TGTGCCAGCAGTCTCCTATGGGACAGGAACACCGGGGAGCTGTTTTTT.

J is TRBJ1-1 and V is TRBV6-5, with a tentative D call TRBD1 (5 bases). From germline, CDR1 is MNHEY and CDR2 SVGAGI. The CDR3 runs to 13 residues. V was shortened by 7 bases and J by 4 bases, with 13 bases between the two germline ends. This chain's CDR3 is CASTRDGGTEAFF. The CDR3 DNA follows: TGTGCCAGCACCAGGGACGGGGGCACTGAAGCTTTCTTT.

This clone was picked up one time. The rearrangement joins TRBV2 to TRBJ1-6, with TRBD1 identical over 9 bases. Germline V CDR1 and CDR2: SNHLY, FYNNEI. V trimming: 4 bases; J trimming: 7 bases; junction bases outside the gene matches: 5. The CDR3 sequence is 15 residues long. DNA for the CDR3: TGTGCCAGCAGTGTTAGACAGGGGGACAATTCACCCCTCCACTTT. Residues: CASSVRQGDNSPLHF.

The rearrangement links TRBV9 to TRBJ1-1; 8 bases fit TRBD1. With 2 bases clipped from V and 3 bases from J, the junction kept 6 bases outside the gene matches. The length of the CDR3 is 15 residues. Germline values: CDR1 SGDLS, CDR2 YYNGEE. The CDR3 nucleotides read TGTGCCAGCAGCGTTGGACAGGGATGGGACACTGAAGCTTTCTTT. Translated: CASSVGQGWDTEAFF.

CDR3 loop: CASSLEGRGTEAFF. The CDR3 DNA reads TGTGCCAGCAGCTTGGAGGGAAGAGGCACTGAAGCTTTCTTT. The gene calls are TRBV5-4 and TRBJ1-1, with D uncertain. Germline V lookup: CDR1 SGHNT, CDR2 YYREEE (reference sequence). The CDR3 is made up of 14 amino acids. V dropped 0 bases and J dropped 4 bases, with 10 bases sitting between them.

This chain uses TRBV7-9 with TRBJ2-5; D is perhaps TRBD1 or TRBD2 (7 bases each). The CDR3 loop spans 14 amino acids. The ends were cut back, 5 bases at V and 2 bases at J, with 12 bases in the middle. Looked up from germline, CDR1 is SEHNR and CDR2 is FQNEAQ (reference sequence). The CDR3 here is CASSPGGGQETQYF. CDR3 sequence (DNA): TGTGCCAGCAGCCCAGGGGGGGGACAAGAGACCCAGTACTTC.

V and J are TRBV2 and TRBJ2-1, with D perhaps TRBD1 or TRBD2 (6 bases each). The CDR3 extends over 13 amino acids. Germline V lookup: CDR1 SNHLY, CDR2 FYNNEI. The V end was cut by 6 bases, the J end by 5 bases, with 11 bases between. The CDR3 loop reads CASSKGGNNEQFF. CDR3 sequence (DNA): TGTGCCAGCAGCAAAGGGGGGAACAATGAGCAGTTCTTC.

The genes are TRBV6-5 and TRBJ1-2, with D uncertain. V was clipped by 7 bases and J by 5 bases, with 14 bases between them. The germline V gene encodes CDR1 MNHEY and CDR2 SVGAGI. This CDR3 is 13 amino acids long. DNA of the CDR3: TGTGCCAGCACCGAAGGGAAGTATTATGGCTACACCTTC. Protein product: CASTEGKYYGYTF.

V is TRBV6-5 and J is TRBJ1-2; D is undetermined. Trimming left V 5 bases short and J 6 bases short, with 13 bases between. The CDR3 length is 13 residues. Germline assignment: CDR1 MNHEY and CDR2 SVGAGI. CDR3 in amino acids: CASSLKGRNGYTF. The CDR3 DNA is TGTGCCAGCAGTCTGAAGGGCAGGAATGGCTACACCTTC.

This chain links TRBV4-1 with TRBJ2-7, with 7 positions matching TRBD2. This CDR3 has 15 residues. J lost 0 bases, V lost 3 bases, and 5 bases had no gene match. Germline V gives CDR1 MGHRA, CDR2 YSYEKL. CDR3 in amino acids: CASSQTGTNSYEQYF. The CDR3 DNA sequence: TGCGCCAGCAGCCAGACCGGGACTAACTCCTACGAGCAGTACTTC.

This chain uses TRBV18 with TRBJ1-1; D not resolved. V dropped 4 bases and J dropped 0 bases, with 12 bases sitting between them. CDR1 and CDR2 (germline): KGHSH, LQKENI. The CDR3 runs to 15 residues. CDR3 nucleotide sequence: TGTGCCAGCTCACTCTACAGCCTCATGAACACTGAAGCTTTCTTT. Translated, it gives CASSLYSLMNTEAFF.

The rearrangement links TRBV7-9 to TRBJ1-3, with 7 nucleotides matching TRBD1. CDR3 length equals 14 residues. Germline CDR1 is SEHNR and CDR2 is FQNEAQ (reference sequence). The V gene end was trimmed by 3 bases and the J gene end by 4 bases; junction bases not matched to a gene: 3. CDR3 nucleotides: TGTGCCAGCAGCTTGACAGGGACAGGAAACACCATATATTTT. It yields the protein CASSLTGTGNTIYF.

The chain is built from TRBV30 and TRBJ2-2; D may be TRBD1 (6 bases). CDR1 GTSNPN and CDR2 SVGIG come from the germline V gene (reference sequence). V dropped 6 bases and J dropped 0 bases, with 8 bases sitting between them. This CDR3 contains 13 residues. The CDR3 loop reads CACQGSNTGELFF. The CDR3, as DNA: TGTGCCTGTCAGGGGTCGAACACCGGGGAGCTGTTTTTT.

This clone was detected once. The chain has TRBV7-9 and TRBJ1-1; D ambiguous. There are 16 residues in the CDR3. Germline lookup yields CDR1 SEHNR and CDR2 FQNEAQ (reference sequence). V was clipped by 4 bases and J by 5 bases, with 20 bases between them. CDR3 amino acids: CASSSQGFVSGTEAFF. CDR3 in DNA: TGTGCCAGCAGCTCCCAAGGTTTTGTCAGTGGAACTGAAGCTTTCTTT.

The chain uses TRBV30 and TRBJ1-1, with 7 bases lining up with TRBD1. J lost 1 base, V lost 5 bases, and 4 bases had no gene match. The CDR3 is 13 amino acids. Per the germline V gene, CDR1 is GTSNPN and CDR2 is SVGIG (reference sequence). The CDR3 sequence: CAWDRDANTEAFF. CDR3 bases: TGTGCCTGGGACAGGGATGCGAACACTGAAGCTTTCTTT.

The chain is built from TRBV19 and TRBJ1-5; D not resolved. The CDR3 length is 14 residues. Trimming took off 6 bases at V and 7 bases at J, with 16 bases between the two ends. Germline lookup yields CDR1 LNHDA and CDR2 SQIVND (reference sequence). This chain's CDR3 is CASRNSLIGQPQHF. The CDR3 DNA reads TGTGCCAGTAGAAACTCGCTTATTGGGCAGCCCCAGCATTTT.

CDR3 residues: CATKQGERSLGYTF. CDR3 DNA: TGTGCCACCAAGCAGGGGGAAAGATCCTTAGGCTACACCTTC. The chain combines TRBV6-6 with TRBJ1-2, with TRBD1 matching 7 bases. The CDR3 is made up of 14 amino acids. The germline CDR1 and CDR2 sequences are MNHNY and SVGAGI (reference sequence). Germline trimming cut 10 bases from V and 8 bases from J; bases unmatched to any gene: 16.

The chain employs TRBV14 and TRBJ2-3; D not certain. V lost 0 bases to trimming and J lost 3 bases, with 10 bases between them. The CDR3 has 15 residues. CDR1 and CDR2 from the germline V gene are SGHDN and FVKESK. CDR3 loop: CASSQEDRRTDTQYF. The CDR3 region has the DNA TGTGCCAGCAGCCAAGAGGACCGACGTACAGATACGCAGTATTTT.